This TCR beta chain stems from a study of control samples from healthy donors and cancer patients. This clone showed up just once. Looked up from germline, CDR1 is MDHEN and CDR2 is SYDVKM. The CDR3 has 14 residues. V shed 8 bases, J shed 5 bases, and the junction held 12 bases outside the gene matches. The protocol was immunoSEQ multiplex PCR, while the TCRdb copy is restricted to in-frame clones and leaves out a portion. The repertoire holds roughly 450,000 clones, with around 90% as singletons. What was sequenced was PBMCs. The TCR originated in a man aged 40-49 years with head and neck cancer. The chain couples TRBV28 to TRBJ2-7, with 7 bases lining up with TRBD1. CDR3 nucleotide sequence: TGTGCCAGCGCAAGACAGGGTCGAGTTGACGAGCAGTACTTC. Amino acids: CASARQGRVDEQYF.